This TCR beta chain was recorded in a study of T cell repertoires in cytomegalovirus infection. Study summary: Matching HLA type, along with CMV infection, was indicated by public TCR beta signatures.

Study-wide results and limits: CMV-specific TCR beta clonotypes restricted by HLA-C dominated the ex vivo response. Cumulative frequency (of public TCR beta family members) identified carriers of CMV plus the relevant HLA.

Germline V CDR1 and CDR2: MNHEY, SMNVEV (reference sequence). CDR3 length: 16 amino acids. V shed 5 bases and J 4 bases; nucleotides not matched to a gene: 12. TCRdb analysed the reads with MiXCR anew, one entry per CDR3 protein. The table has 490,000 or so distinct CDR3 sequences, approximately 10% seen once; the top ten hold roughly 10%. This clonotype was picked up a small number of times. What it binds is not known. The chain carries TRBV27 and TRBJ2-3, with TRBD2 matching over 7 bases. This receptor was obtained from a human donor in good health (CMV status not recorded). Some clones in this sample may be carry-over from other donors' samples. Sequencing input: PBMCs. The CDR3 nucleotides are TGTGCCAGCAGTGCCTTGGGGAGGGCCCGTCCAGATACGCAGTATTTT. This gives the protein CASSALGRARPDTQYF.